This TCR beta chain comes out of a study of T cell responses to AZD1222 COVID-19 vaccine. Study results and limitations: Spike-wide coverage was observed for vaccine-associated CD4 TCRs, with dominant responses at 160-218 and 743-854.

The assay was immunoSEQ multiplex PCR, and TCRdb's table has in-frame clones only and misses some. The profile shows some 94,000 clones, approximately 94% of them singletons. CDR1 is ENHRY, CDR2 SYGVKD, per germline. The CDR3 length is 14 residues. V lost 4 bases and J lost 4, with 8 bases in between. This clone was observed a single time. Its antigen remains unknown. V gene TRBV10-3 combines with J gene TRBJ1-6; D call uncertain. This TCR was recovered from an adult in good health. The sequencing here drew on peripheral blood, taken on day 0 of AZD1222 vaccination. CDR3: CAISGSIYNSPLHF. As DNA, the CDR3 is TGTGCCATCAGTGGTAGCATTTATAATTCACCCCTCCACTTT.